The rows below give T cell receptor beta chains drawn from one sample of a study of cytomegalovirus exposure and HLA in healthy donors. Only in-frame clones appear in the TCRdb table, and some are missing; sequencing was by immunoSEQ multiplex PCR. The sample shows roughly 120,000 clones, around 88% of them seen only once. The material sequenced was PBMCs. The receptors here all came from a man younger than 35 in good health and CMV-seronegative. CDR3s include the opening cysteine and the closing phenylalanine or tryptophan. A D gene is named only where the DNA matches it firmly. Clone size is stated in some rows and not others, as once, few, many or a class when expanded.

V gene: TRBV15
CDR3 length: 17
D gene: TRBD2
clone size: once
J gene: TRBJ2-7
CDR3 DNA: TGTGCCACCAGCAGAGGTTGGGGACTAGCGGGAGGAGCCGAGCAGTACTTC
CDR3 protein: CATSRGWGLAGGAEQYF

V gene: TRBV7-6
CDR3 length: 20
D gene: TRBD2
clone size: NA
J gene: TRBJ2-1
CDR3 DNA: TGTGCCAGCAGCTTAGCGCGACTAGCGGGGGGAACGGGCGAATACAATGAGCAGTTCTTC
CDR3 protein: CASSLARLAGGTGEYNEQFF

V gene: TRBV4-1
CDR3 length: 15
D gene: NA
clone size: NA
J gene: TRBJ1-4
CDR3 DNA: TGCGCCAGCAGCCAAGTTCCCGGGTCGGATGAAAAACTGTTTTTT
CDR3 protein: CASSQVPGSDEKLFF

V gene: TRBV7-8
CDR3 length: 14
D gene: NA
clone size: NA
J gene: TRBJ2-5
CDR3 DNA: TGTGCCAGCAGCTTTGTTATCAGGGAAGAGACCCAGTACTTC
CDR3 protein: CASSFVIREETQYF

V gene: TRBV29-1
CDR3 length: 16
D gene: TRBD2
clone size: NA
J gene: TRBJ2-1
CDR3 DNA: TGCAGCGCCAGAAGGGGCAACCCGGGGGGTTTTAATGAGCAGTTCTTC
CDR3 protein: CSARRGNPGGFNEQFF

V gene: TRBV6-1
CDR3 length: 11
D gene: NA
clone size: NA
J gene: TRBJ2-7
CDR3 DNA: TGTGCCAGCAGTGACTACTACGAGCAGTACTTC
CDR3 protein: CASSDYYEQYF

V gene: TRBV18
CDR3 length: 16
D gene: TRBD1
clone size: NA
J gene: TRBJ1-3
CDR3 DNA: TGTGCCAGCTCACCGCGAGGACAGGGAGCTGGAAACACCATATATTTT
CDR3 protein: CASSPRGQGAGNTIYF

V gene: TRBV28
CDR3 length: 21
D gene: TRBD2
clone size: NA
J gene: TRBJ2-7
CDR3 DNA: TGTGCCAGCAGTTTAACCGTCCCCGGGACTAGCGGGGGGGCCACCAGTTACGAGCAGTACTTC
CDR3 protein: CASSLTVPGTSGGATSYEQYF

V gene: TRBV4-3
CDR3 length: 14
D gene: NA
clone size: NA
J gene: TRBJ1-3
CDR3 DNA: TGCGCCAGCAGCCAAGATCCCCAGGTGGGCACCATATATTTT
CDR3 protein: CASSQDPQVGTIYF

V gene: TRBV6-5
CDR3 length: 14
D gene: NA
clone size: NA
J gene: TRBJ2-3
CDR3 DNA: TGTGCCAGCAGTTTAGGAGGGAGCACAGATACGCAGTATTTT
CDR3 protein: CASSLGGSTDTQYF

V gene: TRBV6-1
CDR3 length: 11
D gene: TRBD2
clone size: NA
J gene: TRBJ2-7
CDR3 DNA: TGTGCCAGCTCGGGAGGGGTCGAGCAGTACTTC
CDR3 protein: CASSGGVEQYF

V gene: TRBV19
CDR3 length: 14
D gene: NA
clone size: NA
J gene: TRBJ2-6
CDR3 DNA: TGTGCCAGCAATGACAACTCTGGGGCCAACGTCCTGACTTTC
CDR3 protein: CASNDNSGANVLTF

V gene: TRBV29-1
CDR3 length: 15
D gene: NA
clone size: NA
J gene: TRBJ2-3
CDR3 DNA: TGCAGCGTTGAATCGGTTCAGGGAAGCACAGATACGCAGTATTTT
CDR3 protein: CSVESVQGSTDTQYF

V gene: TRBV27
CDR3 length: 13
D gene: NA
clone size: NA
J gene: TRBJ1-1
CDR3 DNA: TGTGCCAGCAGTTCGAACATGAACACTGAAGCTTTCTTT
CDR3 protein: CASSSNMNTEAFF

V gene: TRBV27
CDR3 length: 15
D gene: NA
clone size: NA
J gene: TRBJ2-7
CDR3 DNA: TGTGCCAGCATCGCCATGCCCGGGGTTGGTTACGAGCAGTACTTC
CDR3 protein: CASIAMPGVGYEQYF

V gene: TRBV5-4
CDR3 length: 14
D gene: NA
clone size: NA
J gene: TRBJ1-2
CDR3 DNA: TGTGCCAGCAGCCCACGGGGGGTTGGAGATGGCTACACCTTC
CDR3 protein: CASSPRGVGDGYTF

V gene: TRBV5-1
CDR3 length: 14
D gene: NA
clone size: NA
J gene: TRBJ1-2
CDR3 DNA: TGCGCCAGCAGCCGCACAACAGGGAACTATGGCTACACCTTC
CDR3 protein: CASSRTTGNYGYTF

V gene: TRBV7-9
CDR3 length: 17
D gene: NA
clone size: NA
J gene: TRBJ1-6
CDR3 DNA: TGTGCCAGCAGCTTCAAAGGAGGGATACACAAGGATTCACCCCTCCACTTT
CDR3 protein: CASSFKGGIHKDSPLHF

V gene: TRBV9
CDR3 length: 13
D gene: NA
clone size: once
J gene: TRBJ1-4
CDR3 DNA: TGTGCCAGCAGCTTCGGACCGGGGGAAAAACTGTTTTTT
CDR3 protein: CASSFGPGEKLFF

V gene: TRBV2
CDR3 length: 13
D gene: NA
clone size: NA
J gene: TRBJ1-1
CDR3 DNA: TGTGCCGGAAACAGGGAGGGGAACACTGAAGCTTTCTTT
CDR3 protein: CAGNREGNTEAFF

V gene: TRBV19
CDR3 length: 15
D gene: TRBD1
clone size: NA
J gene: TRBJ1-2
CDR3 DNA: TGTGCCAGTAGCGTACACCGGGACAGGGACTATGGCTACACCTTC
CDR3 protein: CASSVHRDRDYGYTF

V gene: TRBV7-8
CDR3 length: 15
D gene: TRBD1
clone size: NA
J gene: TRBJ2-6
CDR3 DNA: TGTGCCAGCAGCCCAGGGGGCGAAGGGGCCAACGTCCTGACTTTC
CDR3 protein: CASSPGGEGANVLTF

V gene: TRBV28
CDR3 length: 15
D gene: NA
clone size: once
J gene: TRBJ2-5
CDR3 DNA: TGTGCCAGCAGTGACGTCAGGGAAGGCCAAGAGACCCAGTACTTC
CDR3 protein: CASSDVREGQETQYF

V gene: TRBV28
CDR3 length: 16
D gene: TRBD2
clone size: NA
J gene: TRBJ2-7
CDR3 DNA: TGTGCCAGCAGTCCATGGGCTAGCGGTACCTCCTACGAGCAGTACTTC
CDR3 protein: CASSPWASGTSYEQYF

V gene: TRBV7-2
CDR3 length: 14
D gene: TRBD2
clone size: NA
J gene: TRBJ2-7
CDR3 DNA: TGTGCCAGCAGCCAACTAGCGGCGTCCTACGAGCAGTACTTC
CDR3 protein: CASSQLAASYEQYF

V gene: TRBV2
CDR3 length: 14
D gene: NA
clone size: once
J gene: TRBJ2-7
CDR3 DNA: TGTGCCAGCTCGAAGGGGCAAATTTACTACGAGCAGTACTTC
CDR3 protein: CASSKGQIYYEQYF

V gene: TRBV9
CDR3 length: 15
D gene: NA
clone size: NA
J gene: TRBJ2-6
CDR3 DNA: TGTGCCAGCAGCCAAAGACAAGCTGGGGCCAACGTCCTGACTTTC
CDR3 protein: CASSQRQAGANVLTF

V gene: TRBV7-9
CDR3 length: 15
D gene: NA
clone size: NA
J gene: TRBJ2-7
CDR3 DNA: TGTGCCAGCAGCTTATTTAACAGACAGCCCTACGAGCAGTACTTC
CDR3 protein: CASSLFNRQPYEQYF

V gene: TRBV10-3
CDR3 length: 13
D gene: NA
clone size: NA
J gene: TRBJ2-1
CDR3 DNA: TGTGCCATCAGTGAAGGGGCGGGACCCGAGCAGTTCTTC
CDR3 protein: CAISEGAGPEQFF

V gene: TRBV2
CDR3 length: 15
D gene: NA
clone size: NA
J gene: TRBJ1-2
CDR3 DNA: TGTGCCAGCAGTGAATCACAAACCTTTAACTATGGCTACACCTTC
CDR3 protein: CASSESQTFNYGYTF

V gene: TRBV5-1
CDR3 length: 16
D gene: TRBD1
clone size: NA
J gene: TRBJ2-1
CDR3 DNA: TGCGCCAGCAGCTTGACGTACGTGACAGGGGACAATGAGCAGTTCTTC
CDR3 protein: CASSLTYVTGDNEQFF

V gene: TRBV5-6
CDR3 length: 14
D gene: NA
clone size: NA
J gene: TRBJ1-1
CDR3 DNA: TGTGCCAGCATCATACAGGGAGTAAGGACTGAAGCTTTCTTT
CDR3 protein: CASIIQGVRTEAFF

V gene: TRBV10-2
CDR3 length: 15
D gene: NA
clone size: NA
J gene: TRBJ1-5
CDR3 DNA: TGCGCCAGCAAAGAGGGCGGGGGGCCTGGGCAGCCCCAGCATTTT
CDR3 protein: CASKEGGGPGQPQHF

V gene: TRBV30
CDR3 length: 13
D gene: NA
clone size: once
J gene: TRBJ1-4
CDR3 DNA: TGTGCCTGGAGTGTACGAGGGAATGAAAAACTGTTTTTT
CDR3 protein: CAWSVRGNEKLFF

V gene: TRBV6-6
CDR3 length: 15
D gene: TRBD2
clone size: NA
J gene: TRBJ2-7
CDR3 DNA: TGTGCCAGCACCCCGTCCCTAGCGGGAGTGGGTGAGCAGTACTTC
CDR3 protein: CASTPSLAGVGEQYF

V gene: TRBV5-6
CDR3 length: 15
D gene: NA
clone size: NA
J gene: TRBJ1-1
CDR3 DNA: TGTGCCAGCAGCTTGGTGGGGAGGGTGAACACTGAAGCTTTCTTT
CDR3 protein: CASSLVGRVNTEAFF

V gene: TRBV28
CDR3 length: 14
D gene: NA
clone size: NA
J gene: TRBJ2-3
CDR3 DNA: TGTGCCAGCAGTACAGGTCTGGGCACAGATACGCAGTATTTT
CDR3 protein: CASSTGLGTDTQYF

V gene: TRBV6-1
CDR3 length: 13
D gene: NA
clone size: NA
J gene: TRBJ2-7
CDR3 DNA: TGTGCCAGCAGTGATTTTTTCGGCTACGAGCAGTACTTC
CDR3 protein: CASSDFFGYEQYF

V gene: TRBV4-2
CDR3 length: 15
D gene: NA
clone size: NA
J gene: TRBJ2-2
CDR3 DNA: TGTGCCAGCAGCCCCCTAGAAGGAGACACCGGGGAGCTGTTTTTT
CDR3 protein: CASSPLEGDTGELFF

V gene: TRBV5-6
CDR3 length: 17
D gene: NA
clone size: NA
J gene: TRBJ2-5
CDR3 DNA: TGTGCCAGCAGCTTGTCTTCGCGGCCCGATAGACAAGAGACCCAGTACTTC
CDR3 protein: CASSLSSRPDRQETQYF

V gene: TRBV5-4
CDR3 length: 15
D gene: NA
clone size: NA
J gene: TRBJ1-2
CDR3 DNA: TGTGCCAGCAGCTTGGGAGCAGGGGAACACTATGGCTACACCTTC
CDR3 protein: CASSLGAGEHYGYTF

V gene: TRBV28
CDR3 length: 15
D gene: TRBD2
clone size: NA
J gene: TRBJ2-7
CDR3 DNA: TGTGCCAGCAGTTTAGGGGGGGGAGGAGGGTACGAGCAGTACTTC
CDR3 protein: CASSLGGGGGYEQYF